In its sample, the clone carrying this T cell receptor beta chain was seen once. This entry belongs to a study of blood T cell repertoires in COVID-19. Overall study: PBMCs, B-cell-depleted T cells, or T cells provided the cDNA or gDNA that made up the material.

Repertoires were generated with immunoSEQ multiplex PCR, while TCRdb's copy carries only in-frame clones and drops some. The profile covers approximately 470,000 clones, with about nine tenths appearing a single time and around 0.64% taken by the ten largest. The participants were between roughly 18 and 89 years old and came from 24 US areas. Donors were grouped by their self-reported clinical history. Cohort 3 recovered donors had two negative PCRs, clearance, or symptom resolution. This sequence was found in a woman between 18 and 29 years old who had recovered from COVID-19. The specimen was PBMCs or T cells enriched from blood (not recorded which).

The CDR3 spells CASSNRGGGSGDTQYF. In nucleotides, the CDR3 is TGTGCCAGTAGTAATCGAGGCGGGGGGAGTGGGGATACGCAGTATTTT. The rearrangement joins TRBV19 to TRBJ2-3; 8 nucleotides line up with TRBD2. Per germline, CDR1 LNHDA and CDR2 SQIVND (reference sequence). The CDR3 runs 16 residues. V shed 4 bases, J shed 6 bases, and the junction held 12 bases outside the gene matches.